The 32 T cell receptor beta chains below were found in one sample sequenced in a study of blood T cell repertoires in COVID-19. TCRdb's table, derived via immunoSEQ multiplex PCR, lists solely in-frame clones and lacks some. The sample lists about 130,000 clones, 75% to 90% seen once, with more than 3.5% in the top ten. Sequences were obtained from peripheral blood. These receptors all stem from a man aged 55 to 70 with COVID-19, enrolled during active disease.

This chain links TRBV5-1 with TRBJ2-5, with a tentative D call TRBD2 (5 bases). CDR3 length: 15 residues. V was clipped by 3 bases and J by 5 bases, with 17 bases between them. In germline, CDR1 is SGHRS, CDR2 YFSETQ. This chain's CDR3 is CASSSGGWPSETQYF. Here the CDR3 DNA reads TGCGCCAGCAGCTCCGGAGGTTGGCCCTCGGAGACCCAGTACTTC.

The gene calls are TRBV30 and TRBJ2-7; D possibly corresponds to TRBD2 (6 bases). V lost 3 bases and J 4 bases, leaving 16 bases between the germline ends. In germline, CDR1 is GTSNPN, CDR2 SVGIG (reference sequence). CDR3 length: 14 residues. CDR3 region: CAWSGGGTAYEQYF. The CDR3 DNA reads as TGTGCCTGGAGCGGGGGAGGAACTGCTTACGAGCAGTACTTC.

V usage is TRBV4-2 and J usage is TRBJ1-4; 7 bases line up with TRBD1. Germline V gives CDR1 LGHNA, CDR2 YNFKEQ. V shed 0 bases and J 2 bases; nucleotides not matched to a gene: 0. There are 15 residues in the CDR3. CDR3 bases: TGTGCCAGCAGCCAAGAGGACAGGACTAATGAAAAACTGTTTTTT. Amino acids: CASSQEDRTNEKLFF.

This chain links TRBV5-1 with TRBJ1-1; no reliable D call. V lost 0 bases and J lost 0, with 6 bases in between. The CDR3 length is 14 residues. Germline V gene lookup returns CDR1 SGHRS and CDR2 YFSETQ. The CDR3 DNA reads as TGCGCCAGCAGCTTGGGGAGCATGAACACTGAAGCTTTCTTT. As protein: CASSLGSMNTEAFF.

The V gene is TRBV7-8, the J gene TRBJ2-7, with 9 positions matching TRBD2. The trim removed 4 bases at V and 5 bases at J, leaving 9 bases unmatched. This CDR3 has 15 amino acids. From germline, CDR1 is SGHVS and CDR2 FQNEAQ. CDR3 amino acids: CASSWTGTSFNEQYF. The CDR3 DNA is TGTGCCAGCAGCTGGACCGGGACTAGCTTCAACGAGCAGTACTTC.

This clone was seen a handful of times. V gene TRBV24-1 combines with J gene TRBJ2-1; D is uncertain. Looked up from germline, CDR1 is KGHDR and CDR2 is SFDVKD. This CDR3 has 15 amino acids. Trimming shortened V by 3 bases and J by 6 bases, and 14 bases separated the two germline ends. In DNA, the CDR3 is TGTGCCACCAGTGATCGTAGGCCCCCGGGCAATGAGCAGTTCTTC. Translated, it gives CATSDRRPPGNEQFF.

The chain joins TRBV6-2 or TRBV6-3 to TRBJ1-2; D is unresolved. This CDR3 has 14 amino acids. CDR1 and CDR2 from the germline V gene are MNHEY and SVGEGT. V was shortened by 2 bases and J by 4 bases, with 11 bases between the two germline ends. The CDR3 nucleotides are TGTGCCAGCAGTTACGGGCAGCGGCTCTATGGCTACACCTTC. Its translation: CASSYGQRLYGYTF.

J is TRBJ2-2 and V is TRBV5-8; the D is unclear. The CDR3 has 16 amino acids. Per the germline V gene, CDR1 is SGHTS and CDR2 is YDEGEE. V gave up 4 bases and J gave up 2 bases, with 15 bases separating them. The CDR3 coding sequence is TGTGCCAGCAGCGCAGTTGCAATCCACAACACCGGGGAGCTGTTTTTT. Encoded protein: CASSAVAIHNTGELFF.

The chain recombines TRBV19 with TRBJ1-5, with 9 bases matching TRBD1. Germline trimming cut 4 bases from V and 7 bases from J; bases unmatched to any gene: 11. This CDR3 has 16 residues. Germline V gene sequence: CDR1 LNHDA, CDR2 SQIVND (reference sequence). The DNA for the CDR3 is TGTGCCAGTAGTACCGCAACGGGACAGGGAAGCCAGCCCCAGCATTTT. Translated: CASSTATGQGSQPQHF.

This clone was observed once. The rearrangement joins TRBV7-9 to TRBJ1-1; 7 bases are a match to TRBD1. Germline assignment: CDR1 SEHNR and CDR2 FQNEAQ (reference sequence). V was pared by 6 bases and J by 3 bases, with 7 bases of the junction left unmatched. The CDR3 is 14 residues long. The CDR3 bases are TGTGCCAGCAGTTACAACCAGGGGGACACTGAAGCTTTCTTT. This sequence encodes CASSYNQGDTEAFF.

J is TRBJ1-6 and V is TRBV7-2; D is perhaps TRBD1 (6 bases). From germline, CDR1 is SGHTA and CDR2 FQGNSA. This CDR3 comprises 15 residues. Deletions cut 5 bases from V and 3 bases from J, with 11 bases between. The CDR3 loop is CASSGRQDYNSPLHF. DNA of the CDR3: TGTGCCAGCAGCGGACGACAGGACTATAATTCACCCCTCCACTTT.

The rearrangement uses TRBV27 and TRBJ1-6, with 8 bases aligning to TRBD1. CDR3 length: 16 amino acids. With V trimmed by 6 bases and J by 7 bases, 11 bases remained unmatched. Per the germline V gene, CDR1 is MNHEY and CDR2 is SMNVEV (reference sequence). CDR3 loop: CASSADRVPRNSPLHF. The CDR3 DNA sequence: TGTGCCAGCAGCGCGGACAGGGTTCCCCGGAATTCACCCCTCCACTTT.

This chain uses TRBV7-9 with TRBJ2-5; 7 nucleotides align to TRBD1. Germline V gene lookup returns CDR1 SEHNR and CDR2 FQNEAQ (reference sequence). The CDR3 runs 14 residues. Trimming at V came to 5 bases and at J to 1 base, leaving 4 bases not matched to a gene. The CDR3 loop reads CASSLGTVQETQYF. The DNA for the CDR3 is TGTGCCAGCAGCCTCGGGACAGTCCAAGAGACCCAGTACTTC.

The chain combines TRBV14 with TRBJ1-2, with no clear D. In germline, CDR1 is SGHDN, CDR2 FVKESK. The CDR3 contains 15 residues. Trimming left V 0 bases short and J 7 bases short, with 15 bases between. For the CDR3, the DNA is TGTGCCAGCAGCCAAGACACAGTCGGATTCAGTGGCTACACCTTC. Translation gives CASSQDTVGFSGYTF.

The J gene is TRBJ2-5, the V gene TRBV5-1; possibly TRBD1 for D (6 bases). V lost 3 bases, J lost 1 base, and 10 bases lay in between. The V gene's germline CDR1 is SGHRS and CDR2 YFSETQ. The CDR3 has 14 residues. The CDR3 loop reads CASSWGTSQETQYF. DNA for the CDR3: TGCGCCAGCAGCTGGGGGACAAGCCAAGAGACCCAGTACTTC.

J is TRBJ1-1 and V is TRBV7-9, with TRBD1 matching over 7 bases. Germline V lookup: CDR1 SEHNR, CDR2 FQNEAQ (reference sequence). V was clipped by 5 bases and J by 2 bases; unmatched bases: 8. This CDR3 region has 15 residues. The CDR3 nucleotides are TGTGCCAGCAGCCCCCAAGGGGGCGCCAACACTGAAGCTTTCTTT. As protein: CASSPQGGANTEAFF.

The chain couples TRBV3-1 (or the pseudogene TRBV3-2) to TRBJ1-2, with TRBD1 identical over 7 bases. The germline CDR1 and CDR2 sequences are LGHDT and YNNKEL (reference sequence). The CDR3 runs 13 residues. V trimming: 4 bases; J trimming: 6 bases; junction bases outside the gene matches: 5. CDR3 amino acids: CASSPRQGHGYTF. The CDR3 bases are TGTGCCAGCAGCCCTAGACAGGGACATGGCTACACCTTC.

This clone was detected once. The rearrangement uses TRBV5-1 and TRBJ1-4; 9 bases match TRBD1. The trim removed 4 bases at V and 0 bases at J, leaving 7 bases unmatched. The germline V gene encodes CDR1 SGHRS and CDR2 YFSETQ. The length of the CDR3 is 17 residues. The CDR3 here is CASSRWTGETTNEKLFF. The CDR3 DNA is TGCGCCAGCAGCCGTTGGACAGGGGAGACAACTAATGAAAAACTGTTTTTT.

This clone appeared once. V gene TRBV7-2 combines with J gene TRBJ1-1; 8 nucleotides match TRBD1. Germline CDR1 reads SGHTA; CDR2 reads FQGNSA. The CDR3 covers 14 residues. The V and J ends lost 5 bases and 5 bases, in that order; junction bases with no gene match: 7. CDR3 bases: TGTGCCAGCAGCAAAGACAGGGGAGGTACTGAAGCTTTCTTT. Protein sequence: CASSKDRGGTEAFF. Full variable domain (missing parts from reference TRBV7-2 and TRBJ1-1): GAGVSQSPSNKVTEKGKDVELRCDPISGHTALYWYRQSLGQGLEFLIYFQGNSAPDKSGLPSDRFSAERTGGSVSTLTIQRTQQEDSAVYLCASSKDRGGTEAFFGQGTRLTVV.

This rearrangement joins TRBV6-5 to TRBJ2-7; the match to TRBD1 covers 7 bases. The V segment lost 6 bases and the J segment 2 bases; nucleotides outside the gene matches: 4. Germline CDR1 is MNHEY and CDR2 is SVGAGI. The CDR3 loop spans 13 amino acids. The CDR3 protein is CASRRQGAYEQYF. The CDR3 DNA reads TGTGCCAGCAGGAGACAGGGTGCCTACGAGCAGTACTTC.

V gene TRBV30 combines with J gene TRBJ1-4, with no clear D. The CDR3 sequence is 13 residues long. Germline CDR1 is GTSNPN and CDR2 is SVGIG (reference sequence). V was clipped by 5 bases and J by 6 bases, with 13 bases between them. The CDR3 DNA follows: TGTGCCTGGTCCAGCGGCAAGGATGAAAAACTGTTTTTT. It is translated as CAWSSGKDEKLFF.

V gene TRBV28 combines with J gene TRBJ1-6; 8 nucleotides match TRBD1. The CDR3 is 16 amino acids. Germline V gene lookup returns CDR1 MDHEN and CDR2 SYDVKM. The V and J ends lost 9 bases and 0 bases, in that order; junction bases with no gene match: 7. The CDR3 here is CASRNRGSSYNSPLHF. CDR3 bases: TGTGCCAGTCGGAACAGGGGGAGCTCCTATAATTCACCCCTCCACTTT. The full variable domain, in which reference TRBV28 and TRBJ1-6 provide the parts outside the CDR3, is DVKVTQSSRYLVKRTGEKVFLECVQDMDHENMFWYRQDPGLGLRLIYFSYDVKMKEKGDIPEGYSVSREKKERFSLILESASTNQTSMYLCASRNRGSSYNSPLHFGNGTRLTVT.

The chain recombines TRBV27 with TRBJ2-1, with 9 bases aligning to TRBD2. Unmatched junction bases numbered 13, after V lost 2 bases and J lost 8 bases. This CDR3 comprises 17 residues. CDR1 and CDR2 (germline): MNHEY, SMNVEV (reference sequence). The chain's CDR3 is CASSLGVRRGGRDEQFF. In DNA form, the CDR3 reads TGTGCCAGCAGTTTAGGCGTGCGGCGGGGGGGCAGGGATGAGCAGTTCTTC.

J is TRBJ2-3 and V is TRBV29-1, with TRBD2 identical over 9 bases. This CDR3 is 14 amino acids long. J lost 4 bases, V lost 4 bases, and 6 bases had no gene match. Germline CDR1 is SQVTM and CDR2 is ANQGSEA. The CDR3 coding sequence is TGCAGCGTTGGGGCTAGCGGGGACTCAGATACGCAGTATTTT. Translating gives CSVGASGDSDTQYF.

This clone was observed a few times. The J gene is TRBJ2-5, the V gene TRBV7-2; the D is unclear. Germline V gene lookup returns CDR1 SGHTA and CDR2 FQGNSA. This CDR3 is 15 amino acids long. Between the trimmed V and J ends, which lost 1 base and 2 bases, there was a span of 11 bases. CDR3 sequence (DNA): TGTGCCAGCAGCTTAGTTGCCAGATCGCAAGAGACCCAGTACTTC. It translates to CASSLVARSQETQYF.

This clone came up a few times. The gene calls are TRBV4-3 and TRBJ2-1; 7 nucleotides match TRBD2. The CDR3 has 14 amino acids. V shed 2 bases, J shed 8 bases, and the junction held 6 bases outside the gene matches. CDR1 and CDR2 from the germline V gene are LGHNA and YSLEER. CDR3 loop: CASSQNRGVDEQFF. CDR3 sequence (DNA): TGCGCCAGCAGCCAAAATCGGGGGGTGGATGAGCAGTTCTTC.

The genes are TRBV6-1 and TRBJ1-1; D is unclear. V gave up 0 bases and J gave up 2 bases, with 4 bases separating them. CDR3 length equals 13 residues. Germline assignment: CDR1 MNHNS and CDR2 SASEGT. CDR3 DNA: TGTGCCAGCAGTGAAGCGCTAAACACTGAAGCTTTCTTT. This translates into CASSEALNTEAFF.

This clone was recorded only once. J is TRBJ1-2 and V is TRBV5-1; unclear D gene. The CDR3 consists of 13 residues. V dropped 5 bases and J dropped 7 bases, with 15 bases sitting between them. Per the germline V gene, CDR1 is SGHRS and CDR2 is YFSETQ. CDR3 sequence: CASSSTFTSGYTF. DNA of the CDR3: TGCGCCAGCAGTTCGACTTTTACTAGTGGCTACACCTTC. Based on the CDR3 plus reference TRBV5-1 and TRBJ1-2, the full variable domain is KAGVTQTPRYLIKTRGQQVTLSCSPISGHRSVSWYQQTPGQGLQFLFEYFSETQRNKGNFPGRFSGRQFSNSRSEMNVSTLELGDSALYLCASSSTFTSGYTFGSGTRLTVV.

The chain combines TRBV18 with TRBJ1-1; no firm D call. Looked up from germline, CDR1 is KGHSH and CDR2 is LQKENI. CDR3 length equals 14 residues. The ends were cut back, 3 bases at V and 0 bases at J, with 8 bases in the middle. The CDR3 loop is CASSPEGLNTEAFF. DNA of the CDR3: TGTGCCAGCTCACCTGAGGGTCTGAACACTGAAGCTTTCTTT.

This chain joins TRBV25-1 and TRBJ1-6; no clear D gene. Trimming removed 1 base from V and 7 bases from J, with 5 bases in between. Germline CDR1 MGHDK, CDR2 SYGVNS. The length of the CDR3 is 13 residues. The CDR3: CASSELRNSPLHF. CDR3 coding DNA: TGTGCCAGCAGTGAATTGAGGAATTCACCCCTCCACTTT. Combining the CDR3 with reference TRBV25-1 and TRBJ1-6 gives the whole variable domain EADIYQTPRYLVIGTGKKITLECSQTMGHDKMYWYQQDPGMELHLIHYSYGVNSTEKGDLSSESTVSRIRTEHFPLTLESARPSHTSQYLCASSELRNSPLHFGNGTRLTVT.

The CDR3 region has the DNA TGTGCCAGCAGCGGACGTAACACAGGGGATGGCTACACCTTC. The encoded protein is CASSGRNTGDGYTF. This rearrangement joins TRBV21-1 to TRBJ1-2; TRBD1, the table's D call, lacks a check against the DNA. TRBV21-1 is reported as a pseudogene. The CDR3 totals 14 residues.

The chain is built from TRBV27 and TRBJ2-3; 8 bases are shared with TRBD1. CDR3 length equals 14 residues. Germline assignment: CDR1 MNHEY and CDR2 SMNVEV (reference sequence). V lost 8 bases, J lost 6 bases, and 10 bases stayed unmatched. The CDR3 bases are TGTGCCAGCGCTAGGGGCAGGGGGCCGGATACGCAGTATTTT. Translation: CASARGRGPDTQYF.